This T cell receptor beta chain is drawn from a study of OX40 agonist ivuxolimab in advanced cancers. The CDR3 runs 13 residues. Trimming stripped 5 bases from V and 6 bases from J, with 11 bases between. CDR1 and CDR2 (germline): MNHNS, SASEGT. This table comes from immunoSEQ multiplex PCR, and its TCRdb copy is limited to in-frame clones, with some not included. The sample includes around 63,000 clones, approximately 91% seen only once; the top ten take approximately 25%. The receptor was derived from an adult with an advanced solid tumor such as melanoma, head and neck, liver or kidney cancer. The material was CD4+ or CD8+ T cells sorted from blood, obtained in a trial of the OX40 agonist ivuxolimab. The rearrangement joins TRBV6-1 to TRBJ2-1; no firm D call. The CDR3 nucleotides are TGTGCCAGCAGTCTCCCCGGACCCAATGAGCAGTTCTTC. Its translation is CASSLPGPNEQFF.